Listed below are T cell receptor beta chains from one sample, sequenced in a study of blood T cell repertoires in COVID-19. Profiled with immunoSEQ multiplex PCR; TCRdb holds only in-frame clones, not every one. The data hold some 21,000 clones, with 80% to 90% observed a single time. The material sequenced was peripheral blood. The receptors shown here come from a human donor with acute or convalescent COVID-19. The donor label of this sample is uncertain. The CDR3 runs from the conserved cysteine through the conserved F or W. A D gene is named only where the DNA matches it firmly. Expanded clones are given a class, and other clones once, few, many or no size at all.

TRBV2,.,TRBJ2-7,.,TGTGCCAGCAGTGAACTCCGAGCCTACGAGCAGTACTTC,CASSELRAYEQYF
TRBV6-2/TRBV6-3,.,TRBJ2-7,.,TGTGCCAGCAGTCCCAGGGCTGTAAGCTCCTACGAGCAGTACTTC,CASSPRAVSSYEQYF
TRBV5-1,few,TRBJ1-2,.,TGCGCCAGCAGCTTGGAGGGGATCAATATGCGCGGCTACACCTTC,CASSLEGINMRGYTF
TRBV7-7,few,TRBJ2-1,.,TGTGCCAGCAGCCCCCAGGGACTCAATGAGCAGTTCTTC,CASSPQGLNEQFF
TRBV7-2,.,TRBJ2-7,TRBD2,TGTGCCAGCAGCTCACTTCCGGGCGGGGGGATCGAGCAGTACTTC,CASSSLPGGGIEQYF
TRBV6-5,.,TRBJ2-3,TRBD1,TGTGCCAGCAGTAACCTCGGGACAGGGCAGTATTTT,CASSNLGTGQYF
TRBV9,.,TRBJ2-2,TRBD1,TGTGCCAGCAGCGGACAGGGTGCCGGGGAGCTGTTTTTT,CASSGQGAGELFF
TRBV7-2,.,TRBJ2-7,TRBD2,TGTGCCAGCAGCTTTGGACTAGCGGGAGATGAGCAGTACTTC,CASSFGLAGDEQYF
TRBV12-3/TRBV12-4,.,TRBJ1-5,.,TGTGCCAGCAGTTTAAATCCTGAGCAGCCCCAGCATTTT,CASSLNPEQPQHF
TRBV29-1,.,TRBJ2-2,TRBD1,TGCAGCGTTGAGAGTCGGGACAGGGGCCGCGCCGGGGAGCTGTTTTTT,CSVESRDRGRAGELFF
TRBV6-5,once,TRBJ1-1,.,TGTGCCAGCACAGTGGGCCAGCTGTCTGAAGCTTTCTTT,CASTVGQLSEAFF
TRBV4-2,.,TRBJ2-1,TRBD1,TGTGCCAGCAGCCAAGAAGAAACAGGGGGCGATTTCTTC,CASSQEETGGDFF
TRBV20-1,.,TRBJ1-2,TRBD1,TGCAGTGTGGGGACAGGGTATGGCTACACCTTC,CSVGTGYGYTF
TRBV5-8,.,TRBJ1-3,TRBD1,TGTGCCAGCAGCTTGGATGGGACAGCGGCCTCTGGAAACACCATATATTTT,CASSLDGTAASGNTIYF
TRBV30,.,TRBJ2-7,TRBD1,TGTGCCTGGAGTAGAACGGACAGGGTCTACGAGCAGTACTTC,CAWSRTDRVYEQYF
TRBV27,.,TRBJ2-7,.,TGTGCCAGCAGTTTGGAACCTCCCAGCGCTGCTCTCCCCAGCCCCCCCTACGAGCAGTACTTC,CASSLEPPSAALPSPPYEQYF
TRBV2,.,TRBJ1-5,TRBD1,TGTGCCAGCAGCGGACAGGGCAGCAATCAGCCCCAGCATTTT,CASSGQGSNQPQHF
TRBV2,.,TRBJ1-3,.,TGTGCCAGCAGTCCAACCGGGGGTAACGGAAACACCATATATTTT,CASSPTGGNGNTIYF
TRBV6-5,.,TRBJ1-2,TRBD1,TGTGCCGGGGACAGTCCGGCAGGCTATGGCTACACCTTC,CAGDSPAGYGYTF
TRBV7-9,few,TRBJ1-5,TRBD1,TGTGCCAGCAGCTTGGGACAGGGGGCCTCTAGCAATCAGCCCCAGCATTTT,CASSLGQGASSNQPQHF
TRBV5-1,once,TRBJ2-5,.,TGCGCCAGCACCCCTGGGGCCTCTGGGGCTCAAGAGACCCAGTACTTC,CASTPGASGAQETQYF
TRBV9,few,TRBJ1-5,TRBD1,TGTGCCAGCAGCGTAGATACAGGGGGGCGTCAGCCCCAGCATTTT,CASSVDTGGRQPQHF
TRBV5-1,few,TRBJ1-5,TRBD1,TGCGCCAGCAGCTTACAGGGGGACAATCAGCCCCAGCATTTT,CASSLQGDNQPQHF
TRBV30,.,TRBJ2-3,.,TGTGCCTGGAGTGCCGGCACAGGGAGATCAGATACGCAGTATTTT,CAWSAGTGRSDTQYF
TRBV7-8,.,TRBJ2-1,.,TGTGCCAGCAGCGCGAGGGTTTACAATGAGCAGTTCTTC,CASSARVYNEQFF
TRBV9,.,TRBJ1-3,.,TGTGCCAGCAGCGTAGGGGGCGTCGGAAACACCATATATTTT,CASSVGGVGNTIYF
TRBV5-6,few,TRBJ2-5,TRBD1,TGTGCCAGCAGCCCACGGACAGGGGGCGGGGAGACCCAGTACTTC,CASSPRTGGGETQYF
TRBV5-3,.,TRBJ1-2,TRBD1,TGTGCCAGAAGCTTGGTGGGACAGGGGACCCTAAACTATGGCTACACCTTC,CARSLVGQGTLNYGYTF
TRBV5-6,few,TRBJ1-3,.,TGTGCCAGCAGCCGGGAAGCATATGGAAACACCATATATTTT,CASSREAYGNTIYF
TRBV9,.,TRBJ2-1,TRBD2,TGTGCCAGCAGCACGACTAGCGCGCCCTACAATGAGCAGTTCTTC,CASSTTSAPYNEQFF
TRBV6-2/TRBV6-3,.,TRBJ2-3,TRBD2,TGTGCCAGCAGCGGGGGGGGCCAAGATACGCAGTATTTT,CASSGGGQDTQYF
TRBV24-1,once,TRBJ2-3,TRBD1,TGTGCCACCAGTGACCAGACAGGGAGCACAGATACGCAGTATTTT,CATSDQTGSTDTQYF
TRBV9,.,TRBJ1-2,.,TGTGCCAGCAGCCCCCTCTGGTCCAGGGTAGGTGGCTACACCTTC,CASSPLWSRVGGYTF
TRBV7-9,.,TRBJ1-4,.,TGTGCCAGCAGAACGGACACAAATGAAAAACTGTTTTTT,CASRTDTNEKLFF
TRBV13,few,TRBJ2-1,.,TGTGCCAGCAGCCGAAGCAGGGGTCAGGCCTACAATGAGCAGTTCTTC,CASSRSRGQAYNEQFF
TRBV25-1,.,TRBJ1-1,.,TGTGCCAGCGCCGCTGGGCTATCCACTGAAGCTTTCTTT,CASAAGLSTEAFF
TRBV20-1,.,TRBJ1-4,.,TGCAGTGCTCCAGTGGGCCCAGGACTGTTTTTT,CSAPVGPGLFF
TRBV10-3,.,TRBJ1-2,TRBD1,TGTGCCATCAGTGGGACAGGGTACGGCTATGGCTACACCTTC,CAISGTGYGYGYTF
TRBV4-3,.,TRBJ1-2,TRBD1,TGCGCCAGCAGCCAACCGGGACAGCCGTTATATGGCTACACCTTC,CASSQPGQPLYGYTF
TRBV18,few,TRBJ1-4,.,TGTGCCAGCTCACCACTAAGGGAGGGTGAAAAACTGTTTTTT,CASSPLREGEKLFF
TRBV5-1,.,TRBJ2-3,TRBD2,TGCGCCAGCAGCTTGGGGGGCGGGAGGACTACAGATACGCAGTATTTT,CASSLGGGRTTDTQYF
TRBV2,few,TRBJ1-2,TRBD1,TGTGCCAGCAGTGAAGAGGGGGCCTCTATGATTGGGGATTTC,CASSEEGASMIGDF
TRBV19,.,TRBJ2-2,.,TGTGCCAGTAGTCGTGGCTCCACCGGGGAGCTGTTTTTT,CASSRGSTGELFF
TRBV7-9,.,TRBJ2-7,TRBD2,TGTGCCAGCAGCCCCCCGGGAGGATTCGAGCAGTACTTC,CASSPPGGFEQYF
TRBV2,.,TRBJ2-7,.,TGTGCCAGCAGTACGACAGGTTTGAGGTCCTACGAGCAGTACTTC,CASSTTGLRSYEQYF
TRBV5-1,.,TRBJ1-3,.,TGCGCCAGCAGCTTGGCCCAGGTCTCCTCTGGAAACACCATATATTTT,CASSLAQVSSGNTIYF
TRBV2,.,TRBJ2-3,TRBD1,TGTGCCAGCAGGGACAGGGGGCTCACAGATACGCAGTATTTT,CASRDRGLTDTQYF
TRBV18,.,TRBJ2-7,TRBD1,TGTGCCAGCTCACCCACAGGGGGCCCCCTTAACTCCTACGAGCAGTACTTC,CASSPTGGPLNSYEQYF
TRBV14,.,TRBJ2-7,TRBD1,TGTGCCAGCAGCCCACAGACAGGGGCCGGGTACGAGCAGTACTTC,CASSPQTGAGYEQYF
TRBV3-1/TRBV3-2,.,TRBJ1-4,.,TGTGCCAGCAGCCAACTCGGCAGGTCGCTGTTTTTT,CASSQLGRSLFF